One sample yielded the 20 T cell receptor beta chains listed below, sequenced in a study of blood T cell repertoires in COVID-19. Some clones are missing from TCRdb's copy, which holds only in-frame ones; the method was immunoSEQ multiplex PCR. This sample has about 80,000 clones, with around 92% found just once. Sequencing was done on a sample of peripheral blood. The source is a woman between 50 and 59 years old in a cohort sampled during active COVID-19.

This clone was detected once. V usage is TRBV9 and J usage is TRBJ2-7, with TRBD2 matching 12 bases. V was pared by 2 bases and J by 4 bases, with 4 bases of the junction left unmatched. From germline, CDR1 is SGDLS and CDR2 YYNGEE. The CDR3 loop spans 15 amino acids. The CDR3 is CASSVGLAGTYEQYF. CDR3 nucleotides: TGTGCCAGCAGCGTCGGACTAGCGGGGACTTACGAGCAGTACTTC.

This chain connects TRBV19 to TRBJ1-2; D unresolved. Trimming took 4 bases from V and 3 from J, leaving 15 bases between them. Germline V gene sequence: CDR1 LNHDA, CDR2 SQIVND (reference sequence). The CDR3 is 15 residues long. Here the CDR3 reads CASSRLERYYYGYTF. CDR3 nucleotide sequence: TGTGCCAGTAGTAGGCTGGAGAGGTATTACTATGGCTACACCTTC.

In its sample, this clone was seen once. The chain recombines TRBV7-3 with TRBJ1-1, with TRBD1 identical over 8 bases. Germline lookup yields CDR1 SGHTA and CDR2 FQGTGA. The junction had 0 bases not matched to a gene; V was cut back by 3 bases and J by 3 bases. The CDR3 runs 13 residues. For the CDR3, the DNA is TGTGCCAGCAGCTTGGACAGGGACACTGAAGCTTTCTTT. It translates to CASSLDRDTEAFF.

The V and J genes are TRBV5-1 and TRBJ1-4; 7 bases match TRBD1. The CDR3 spans 15 residues. Germline V gives CDR1 SGHRS, CDR2 YFSETQ. V gave up 2 bases and J gave up 5 bases; unmatched junction bases: 6. CDR3 nucleotides: TGCGCCAGCAGCTTAATAGGACAGGAGAATGAAAAACTGTTTTTT. Residues: CASSLIGQENEKLFF.

J is TRBJ2-5 and V is TRBV29-1; tentative D call: TRBD1 (6 bases). The CDR3 is 13 residues long. The V gene lost 3 bases and the J gene lost 4 bases, with 12 bases spanning the gap. Looked up from germline, CDR1 is SQVTM and CDR2 is ANQGSEA. DNA of the CDR3: TGCAGCGTTGAGTCTACAGGGTTAGAGACCCAGTACTTC. Protein product: CSVESTGLETQYF.

CDR3 coding DNA: TGTGCCAGCAGCCAAGGGGCAGGAGGCGTAGCCGGGGAGCTGTTTTTT. It encodes CASSQGAGGVAGELFF. This chain uses TRBV3-1 (or the pseudogene TRBV3-2) with TRBJ2-2, with a weak D call TRBD2 (5 bases). Trimming shortened V by 1 base and J by 6 bases, and 15 bases separated the two germline ends. The CDR3 totals 16 residues. Germline loops: CDR1 LGHDT, CDR2 YNNKEL (reference sequence).

The chain links TRBV5-1 to TRBJ1-2; the D is unclear. Trimming took off 4 bases at V and 8 bases at J, with 15 bases between the two ends. Germline assignment: CDR1 SGHRS and CDR2 YFSETQ. The CDR3 consists of 13 residues. The CDR3 loop is CASSQAPPWGYTF. The CDR3 DNA reads as TGCGCCAGCAGCCAGGCCCCACCGTGGGGCTACACCTTC.

The rearrangement uses TRBV7-9 and TRBJ1-2; D remains ambiguous. The CDR3 has 14 residues. CDR1 is SEHNR, CDR2 FQNEAQ, per germline (reference sequence). The V end lost 0 bases, the J end lost 8 bases, and 13 bases lay between the germline ends. CDR3: CASSLAHEALGYTF. In DNA form, the CDR3 reads TGTGCCAGCAGCTTAGCGCACGAGGCTCTCGGCTACACCTTC.

The chain links TRBV27 to TRBJ2-1; 10 bases agree with TRBD2. The germline V gene encodes CDR1 MNHEY and CDR2 SMNVEV (reference sequence). The V and J ends lost 3 bases and 2 bases, in that order; junction bases with no gene match: 1. CDR3 length: 15 residues. CDR3 loop: CASSFSGGAYNEQFF. CDR3 nucleotide sequence: TGTGCCAGCAGTTTCAGCGGGGGGGCCTACAATGAGCAGTTCTTC.

In its sample, this clone was seen once. The rearrangement links TRBV5-6 to TRBJ1-6; 8 bases are shared with TRBD1. The CDR3 runs 15 residues. Germline V CDR1 and CDR2: SGHDT, YYEEEE. The trim removed 8 bases at V and 6 bases at J, leaving 10 bases unmatched. CDR3 DNA sequence: TGTGCCAGTAAAACGACAGGGGAGGGTAATTCACCCCTCCACTTT. This encodes CASKTTGEGNSPLHF.

CDR3 bases: TGTGCCAGCTCACCAAACCCCCCCCAGGGTTTAACAGATACGCAGTATTTT. Its translation is CASSPNPPQGLTDTQYF. The V gene is TRBV18, the J gene TRBJ2-3; perhaps TRBD1 as D (5 bases). Germline CDR1 and CDR2: KGHSH and LQKENI. CDR3 length: 17 residues. Trimming took 2 bases from V and 3 from J, leaving 18 bases between them.

The rearrangement links TRBV15 to TRBJ2-7, with a possible D match to TRBD2 (7 bases). Trimming removed 3 bases at V and 0 bases at J, with 12 bases between. The CDR3 has 15 residues. The germline V gene encodes CDR1 LNHNV and CDR2 YYDKDF (reference sequence). CDR3 region: CATSRGGQGSYEQYF. For the CDR3, the DNA is TGTGCCACCAGCAGGGGGGGGCAGGGCTCCTACGAGCAGTACTTC.

In this sample, this clone turned up once. The rearrangement joins TRBV19 to TRBJ2-3; 11 nucleotides agree with TRBD2. Trimming took 9 bases from V and 3 from J; bases not matched to a gene: 2. This CDR3 contains 13 residues. Germline V gene sequence: CDR1 LNHDA, CDR2 SQIVND (reference sequence). The CDR3 nucleotides read TGTGCCAGCAGGACTAGCGGGACAGATACGCAGTATTTT. This codes for CASRTSGTDTQYF.

This clone showed up just once. V gene TRBV19 combines with J gene TRBJ1-1, with 7 positions matching TRBD1. The CDR3 is 22 residues long. From germline, CDR1 is LNHDA and CDR2 SQIVND (reference sequence). The V and J ends lost 2 bases and 4 bases, in that order; junction bases with no gene match: 28. The CDR3 nucleotides are TGTGCCAGTAGTATATCGACAGGGCTGCAATCCATCGGTAATATATTAGGCACTGAAGCTTTCTTT. It yields the protein CASSISTGLQSIGNILGTEAFF.

The chain joins TRBV14 to TRBJ2-3, with D unresolved. Germline V gene data show CDR1 as SGHDN and CDR2 as FVKESK. The CDR3 is made up of 12 amino acids. Trimming cost V 4 bases and J 6 bases, with 8 bases left between them. The CDR3 protein is CASSPGRDTQYF. In DNA form, the CDR3 reads TGTGCCAGCAGCCCGGGTCGGGATACGCAGTATTTT.

The chain has TRBV5-1 and TRBJ2-7; D is ambiguous. V gave up 7 bases and J gave up 2 bases, with 16 bases separating them. The CDR3 is 14 residues long. Germline CDR1 SGHRS, CDR2 YFSETQ. The DNA of the CDR3 is TGCGCCAGCCGCTCGTCGCAGGCCGCCTACGAGCAGTACTTC. Translation gives CASRSSQAAYEQYF.

This chain joins TRBV15 and TRBJ2-3; possibly TRBD1 for D (5 bases). Trimming pared 1 base from V and 0 bases from J, leaving 8 bases between. CDR3 length equals 15 residues. CDR1 and CDR2 (germline): LNHNV, YYDKDF (reference sequence). CDR3 DNA sequence: TGTGCCACCAGCAGAGGACAGCCCAGCACAGATACGCAGTATTTT. Protein product: CATSRGQPSTDTQYF.

V is TRBV3-1 (or the pseudogene TRBV3-2) and J is TRBJ2-1, with TRBD1 as a possible D gene (5 bases). V lost 5 bases and J lost 5, with 13 bases in between. Germline CDR1 is LGHDT and CDR2 is YNNKEL (reference sequence). The CDR3 has 14 amino acids. CDR3 bases: TGTGCCAGCAGCTTTAGGACAAGGGACAATGAGCAGTTCTTC. This codes for CASSFRTRDNEQFF.

This sequence joins TRBV5-1 and TRBJ1-6; 8 bases are a match to TRBD1. With V trimmed by 5 bases and J by 7 bases, 8 bases remained unmatched. CDR3 length equals 15 residues. Per germline, CDR1 SGHRS and CDR2 YFSETQ. The CDR3 protein is CASSFLAGGNSPLHF. The CDR3 DNA follows: TGCGCCAGCAGTTTCTTAGCAGGGGGCAATTCACCCCTCCACTTT.

The V gene is TRBV11-2, the J gene TRBJ2-3; D is perhaps TRBD2 (7 bases). Between the trimmed V and J ends, which lost 6 bases and 0 bases, there was a span of 10 bases. The CDR3 consists of 14 residues. CDR1 SGHAT and CDR2 FQNNGV come from the germline V gene. The CDR3 region has the DNA TGTGCCAGCAGGAGGGGGGGTAGCACAGATACGCAGTATTTT. It specifies CASRRGGSTDTQYF.